The rows below give T cell receptor beta chains drawn from one sample of a study of blood T cell repertoires in COVID-19. The repertoire was sequenced with immunoSEQ multiplex PCR; TCRdb's copy has only in-frame clones and lacks some. The sample lists roughly 200,000 clones, about 90% occurring once. The sample comprised PBMCs or T cells enriched from blood (not recorded which). These receptors were collected from a man aged 30 to 45 who had recovered from COVID-19. The CDR3 runs from the conserved cysteine through the conserved F or W. A D gene is named only where the DNA matches it firmly. Expanded clones are given a class, and other clones once, few, many or no size at all.

v_gene	d_gene	j_gene	abundance	CDR3aa	CDR3nt
TRBV19	NA	TRBJ2-7	NA	CASSIGAIPRFNEQYF	TGTGCCAGTAGTATAGGGGCAATCCCCCGATTCAACGAGCAGTACTTC
TRBV5-1	TRBD2	TRBJ2-7	NA	CASSLAGGSYEQYF	TGCGCCAGCAGCTTGGCCGGGGGGTCCTACGAGCAGTACTTC
TRBV6-1	NA	TRBJ2-7	NA	CASSEPDSLLSYEQYF	TGTGCCAGCAGTGAACCGGACAGTCTTCTTTCCTACGAGCAGTACTTC
TRBV5-1	NA	TRBJ2-7	NA	CASSLDDAAYEQYF	TGCGCCAGCAGCTTAGACGACGCGGCATACGAGCAGTACTTC
TRBV3-1/TRBV3-2	NA	TRBJ1-4	NA	CASSQAVGGKREKLFF	TGTGCCAGCAGCCAAGCGGTTGGGGGGAAACGTGAAAAACTGTTTTTT
TRBV6-1	NA	TRBJ1-6	NA	CASSEAAGLSSPLHF	TGTGCCAGCAGTGAAGCGGCGGGGCTTAGTTCACCCCTCCACTTT
TRBV1	NA	TRBJ2-5	NA	CTSSLKEGQETQYF	TGCACCAGCAGCCTAAAGGAGGGGCAAGAGACCCAGTACTTC
TRBV9	TRBD1	TRBJ2-5	NA	CASSPPAPGTGPPTQYF	TGTGCCAGCAGCCCCCCAGCCCCCGGGACAGGTCCCCCGACCCAGTACTTC
TRBV27	NA	TRBJ2-2	NA	CASSLIRTGELFF	TGTGCCAGCAGTTTGATCCGGACCGGGGAGCTGTTTTTT
TRBV19	TRBD1	TRBJ2-2	NA	CASRMDRGPTGELFF	TGTGCCAGTAGGATGGACAGGGGACCCACCGGGGAGCTGTTTTTT
TRBV7-8	TRBD2	TRBJ2-4	NA	CASSARLAGGQDIQYF	TGTGCCAGCAGCGCCCGACTAGCGGGAGGTCAGGACATTCAGTACTTC
TRBV19	NA	TRBJ1-1	NA	CASKLFLMNTEAFF	TGTGCCAGTAAGCTCTTCCTCATGAACACTGAAGCTTTCTTT
TRBV7-2	NA	TRBJ1-1	NA	CASSPHKNTEAFF	TGTGCCAGCAGCCCGCACAAGAACACTGAAGCTTTCTTT
TRBV3-1/TRBV3-2	NA	TRBJ2-4	NA	CASSQPTRVRRAKNIQYF	TGTGCCAGCAGCCAGCCAACCAGGGTTCGGCGTGCCAAAAACATTCAGTACTTC
TRBV10-2	TRBD1	TRBJ1-2	NA	CASGRTGGARDGYTF	TGCGCCAGCGGAAGGACAGGGGGCGCACGTGATGGCTACACCTTC
TRBV30	TRBD1	TRBJ1-3	NA	CAWSRDRGNTIYF	TGTGCCTGGAGTAGGGACAGGGGAAACACCATATATTTT
TRBV6-6	TRBD2	TRBJ2-3	NA	CASSHRGDYTDTQYF	TGTGCCAGCAGCCACCGAGGGGACTACACAGATACGCAGTATTTT
TRBV5-1	TRBD1	TRBJ1-4	once	CASRTTGAVNEKLFF	TGCGCCAGCAGGACGACAGGGGCCGTTAATGAAAAACTGTTTTTT
TRBV27	TRBD1	TRBJ2-5	NA	CASGPGQGAETQYF	TGTGCCAGCGGACCGGGACAGGGGGCAGAGACCCAGTACTTC
TRBV6-4	TRBD2	TRBJ2-1	many	CASSDTSGGANEQFF	TGTGCCAGCAGTGACACTAGCGGGGGGGCCAATGAGCAGTTCTTC
TRBV9	NA	TRBJ2-1	once	CASSVGESYNEQFF	TGTGCCAGCAGCGTAGGGGAGTCCTACAATGAGCAGTTCTTC
TRBV4-2	NA	TRBJ1-5	once	CASSQGEEGQGYFQPQHF	TGTGCCAGCAGCCAGGGCGAGGAAGGGCAGGGTTATTTTCAGCCCCAGCATTTT
TRBV19	TRBD2	TRBJ2-3	NA	CASSAPLAGDTDTQYF	TGTGCCAGTAGTGCCCCACTAGCGGGGGACACAGATACGCAGTATTTT
TRBV6-5	NA	TRBJ1-2	NA	CASSDSVQGYTF	TGTGCCAGCAGTGACTCGGTACAGGGCTACACCTTC
TRBV7-8	TRBD1	TRBJ2-7	NA	CASSLALGQGAYEQYF	TGTGCCAGCAGCTTAGCGCTCGGACAGGGGGCTTACGAGCAGTACTTC
TRBV7-2	TRBD2	TRBJ2-4	NA	CASSLGLAGVTKNIQYF	TGTGCCAGCAGCTTAGGACTAGCGGGAGTTACCAAAAACATTCAGTACTTC
TRBV5-3	TRBD1	TRBJ1-5	NA	CARSGDRGQGNQPQHF	TGTGCCAGAAGCGGGGACAGGGGTCAGGGGAATCAGCCCCAGCATTTT
TRBV3-1/TRBV3-2	TRBD1	TRBJ1-2	NA	CASSQTGTGDGYTF	TGTGCCAGCAGCCAAACCGGGACAGGGGATGGCTACACCTTC
TRBV10-3	TRBD1	TRBJ2-1	NA	CAISVDRADNEQFF	TGTGCCATCAGCGTCGACAGGGCCGACAATGAGCAGTTCTTC
TRBV30	TRBD2	TRBJ2-2	NA	CACHLWSGRAGTGELFF	TGTGCCTGCCACCTTTGGAGCGGGAGGGCGGGCACCGGGGAGCTGTTTTTT
TRBV30	NA	TRBJ1-3	once	CAWIPLGASSGNTIYF	TGTGCCTGGATCCCGTTGGGAGCGAGCTCTGGAAACACCATATATTTT
TRBV7-2	NA	TRBJ1-1	NA	CASSPRGGVLEAFF	TGTGCCAGCAGCCCCCGGGGGGGGGTCCTTGAAGCTTTCTTT
TRBV27	NA	TRBJ1-1	NA	CASSESDGDTEAFF	TGTGCCAGCAGTGAATCGGACGGGGACACTGAAGCTTTCTTT
TRBV15	TRBD1	TRBJ2-7	once	CATHQTGGFSYEQYF	TGTGCCACCCACCAAACAGGGGGCTTTTCGTACGAGCAGTACTTC
TRBV4-1	TRBD1	TRBJ2-3	NA	CASSQGQGRDTQYF	TGCGCCAGCAGCCAAGGACAGGGGAGAGATACGCAGTATTTT
TRBV29-1	NA	TRBJ1-4	NA	CSVASWESHNSNEKLFF	TGCAGCGTTGCGAGCTGGGAGTCCCATAATTCTAATGAAAAACTGTTTTTT
TRBV15	NA	TRBJ2-7	NA	CATSRVGGLGGEQYF	TGTGCCACCAGCAGAGTCGGGGGGCTTGGAGGCGAGCAGTACTTC